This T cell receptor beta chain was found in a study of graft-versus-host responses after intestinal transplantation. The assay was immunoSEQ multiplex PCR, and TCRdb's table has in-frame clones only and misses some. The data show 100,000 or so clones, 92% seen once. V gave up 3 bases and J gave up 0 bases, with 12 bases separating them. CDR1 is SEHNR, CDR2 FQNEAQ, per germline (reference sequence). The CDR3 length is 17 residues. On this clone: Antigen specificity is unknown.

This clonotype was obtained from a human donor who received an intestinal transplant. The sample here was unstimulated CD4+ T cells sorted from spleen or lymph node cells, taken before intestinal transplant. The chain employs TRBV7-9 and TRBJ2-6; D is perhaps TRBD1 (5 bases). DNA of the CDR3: TGTGCCAGCAGCTTCTCAGGGAAACTCTCTGGGGCCAACGTCCTGACTTTC. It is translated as CASSFSGKLSGANVLTF.